The clone carrying this T cell receptor beta chain was recorded many times. The sample belongs to a study of Graves' ophthalmopathy and Graves' hyperthyroidism. Trimming removed 5 bases at V and 11 bases at J, with 19 bases between. Germline V gene lookup returns CDR1 MNHEY and CDR2 SMNVEV (reference sequence). The CDR3 runs to 15 residues. Investigators amplified TCR beta CDR3 regions from RNA transcripts. The authors performed first-round RT-PCR with HTBI primers and then a second-round multiplex PCR. TCRdb recomputed calls from the multiplex PCR reads with MiXCR, one row per CDR3 protein. Altogether 500,000 to 800,000 distinct CDR3 sequences are present, 35% to 50% being singletons, with the ten largest covering roughly 3.5%. CAS ≥3, NOSPECS ≥4, moderate-to-severe activity and duration under 3 months marked donors with ophthalmopathy.

The source of this sequence is an adult man with Graves' ophthalmopathy. Input material: peripheral blood. The V gene is TRBV27, the J gene TRBJ1-6, with a possible D match to TRBD1 (5 bases). The chain's CDR3 is CASSRGLWKRAPLHF. The CDR3 DNA follows: TGTGCCAGCAGTAGGGGTTTGTGGAAAAGGGCACCCCTCCACTTT.